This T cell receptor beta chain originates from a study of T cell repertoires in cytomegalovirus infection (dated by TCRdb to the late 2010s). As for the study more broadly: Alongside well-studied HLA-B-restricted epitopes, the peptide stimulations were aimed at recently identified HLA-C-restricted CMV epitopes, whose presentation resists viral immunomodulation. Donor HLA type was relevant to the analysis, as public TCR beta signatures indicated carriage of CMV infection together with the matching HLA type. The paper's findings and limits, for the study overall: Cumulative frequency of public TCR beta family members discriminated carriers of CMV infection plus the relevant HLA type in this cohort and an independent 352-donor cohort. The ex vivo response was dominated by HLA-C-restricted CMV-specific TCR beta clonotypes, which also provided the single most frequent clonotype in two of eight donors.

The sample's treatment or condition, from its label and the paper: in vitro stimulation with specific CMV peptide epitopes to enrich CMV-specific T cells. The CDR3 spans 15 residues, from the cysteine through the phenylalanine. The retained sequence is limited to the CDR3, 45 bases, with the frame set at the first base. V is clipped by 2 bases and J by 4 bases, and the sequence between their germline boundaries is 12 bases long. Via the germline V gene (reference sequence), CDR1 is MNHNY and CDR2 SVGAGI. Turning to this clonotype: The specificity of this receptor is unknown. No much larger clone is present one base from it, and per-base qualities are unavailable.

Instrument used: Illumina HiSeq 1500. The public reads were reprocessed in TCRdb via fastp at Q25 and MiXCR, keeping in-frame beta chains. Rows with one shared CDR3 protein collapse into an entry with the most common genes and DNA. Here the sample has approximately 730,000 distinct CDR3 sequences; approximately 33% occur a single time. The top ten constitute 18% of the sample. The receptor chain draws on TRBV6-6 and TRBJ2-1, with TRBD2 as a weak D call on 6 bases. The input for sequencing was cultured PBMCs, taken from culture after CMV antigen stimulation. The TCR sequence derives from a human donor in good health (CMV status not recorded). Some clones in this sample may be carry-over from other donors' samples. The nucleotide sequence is TGTGCCAGCAGTTACGCGGCTAGCGTATACAATGAGCAGTTCTTC. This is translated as CASSYAASVYNEQFF.